These T cell receptor beta chains were read from a single sample in a study of blood T cells in healthy people across ages. From the 5' RACE reads, TCRdb called clonotypes with MiXCR, one entry per CDR3 protein. Of 600,000 or so distinct CDR3 sequences listed, under 30% are singletons. Material for sequencing was blood. The receptors were sampled from a woman older than 75 in good health. Each CDR3 is given with its conserved first and last residue. D genes are given only for firm matches. Size is omitted from some rows. Given values are once, few, many or a class for expanded clones.

j_call v_call d_call clone_size cdr3_nt cdr3_aa
TRBJ1-1 TRBV7-3 . many TGTGCCAGCAGCTTATCCCTAAGGAACAGGGTAACGAACACTGAAGCTTTCTTT CASSLSLRNRVTNTEAFF
TRBJ1-2 TRBV6-1 TRBD1 . TGTGCCAGCACCCTGGACAGGGTCGTCTATGGCTACACCTTC CASTLDRVVYGYTF
TRBJ1-1 TRBV7-9 . once TGTGCCAGCAGCTTATCCGGGCCTACGAACACTGAAGCTTTCTTT CASSLSGPTNTEAFF
TRBJ2-1 TRBV10-3 TRBD2 many TGTGCCATCAGTGAGTCGAGCGGGGTAGGCAATGAGCAGTTCTTC CAISESSGVGNEQFF
TRBJ2-7 TRBV7-9 . many TGTGCCAGCAGCTTAGCGCCTAGGGAGCAGTACTTC CASSLAPREQYF
TRBJ2-1 TRBV7-9 TRBD2 . TGTGCCAGCAGCTCCTTAGCGGGGGGGCAGTTCAATGAGCAGTTCTTC CASSSLAGGQFNEQFF
TRBJ2-1 TRBV12-3/TRBV12-4 . . TGTGCCAGCAGTTTTTGGCCTCGTACAGACAATGAGCAGTTCTTC CASSFWPRTDNEQFF
TRBJ2-6 TRBV5-1 . many TGCGCCAGCAGCACGCCTTCCCCTGGGGCCAACGTCCTGACTTTC CASSTPSPGANVLTF
TRBJ1-3 TRBV25-1 . . TGTGCCAGCAGTGCCAGGGGACTCCGCTCTGGAAACACCATATATTTT CASSARGLRSGNTIYF
TRBJ2-5 TRBV30 . many TGTGCCTGGAGTGCTCTAGTTCAAGAGACCCAGTACTTC CAWSALVQETQYF
TRBJ1-2 TRBV29-1 . . TGCAGCGCCGGGGGCTATGGCTACACCTTC CSAGGYGYTF
TRBJ2-1 TRBV7-9 TRBD1 many TGTGCCAGCAGCTTGAGGGACAGAAATTCCAATGAGCAGTTCTTC CASSLRDRNSNEQFF
TRBJ1-2 TRBV7-9 TRBD1 many TGTGCCAGCAGCTCTACAGGGGGTTCGAGAGGATATGGCTACACCTTC CASSSTGGSRGYGYTF
TRBJ1-5 TRBV20-1 . . TGCAGTGCTAGAACCCCCCAGGGTCAGCCCCAGCATTTT CSARTPQGQPQHF
TRBJ1-5 TRBV6-5 . . TGTGCCAGCAGCTCCGGACGGAATGGACAGCCCCAGCATTTT CASSSGRNGQPQHF
TRBJ2-5 TRBV30 . few TGTGCCTGGAGTGTACGCCAGGAGCCGTACTTC CAWSVRQEPYF
TRBJ2-7 TRBV13 . many TGTGCCAGCTCTTCCCGGTCCGTGCAGTACTTC CASSSRSVQYF
TRBJ2-1 TRBV7-2 TRBD2 . TGTGCCAGCAGCTTAGGTGCGGGAGTCTACAATGAGCAGTTCTTC CASSLGAGVYNEQFF
TRBJ1-2 TRBV20-1 . . TGCAGTGCCACAGACAGTGGCTATGGCTACACCTTC CSATDSGYGYTF
TRBJ1-6 TRBV7-2 . few TGTGCCAGCACCGAATTCCCGGGACAAGGTTGGTCACCCCTCCACTTT CASTEFPGQGWSPLHF
TRBJ1-2 TRBV9 . many TGTGCCAGCAGCCCCCCCGGGCGAGGCTATGGCTACACCTTC CASSPPGRGYGYTF
TRBJ2-3 TRBV7-9 TRBD2 . TGTGCCAGCAGCCCAGGGCGGGGGGCGAGGAGCACAGATCCGCAGTATTTT CASSPGRGARSTDPQYF
TRBJ2-7 TRBV27 . . TGTGCCAGCCGGCCAGGAATGGGGTACGGGCAGTACTTC CASRPGMGYGQYF
TRBJ2-2 TRBV20-1 . . TGCAGTGCCACTCGCGGGACCGGGGAGCGGTTTTTT CSATRGTGERFF
TRBJ2-7 TRBV9 . . TGTGCCAGCAGCGGAGCGGCGGGATACAATGAGCAGTACTTC CASSGAAGYNEQYF
TRBJ2-7 TRBV6-2/TRBV6-3 . . TGTGCCAGCAGTCGCGTGAATGAGCAGTACTTC CASSRVNEQYF
TRBJ1-4 TRBV4-2 . many TGTGCCAGCAGCCAAGACGGAGGTGCCCAGGTGGGGGAAAAACTGTTTTTT CASSQDGGAQVGEKLFF
TRBJ2-7 TRBV9 . . TGTGCCAGCAGCCCGACTCCGGTGAGGGACGAGCAGTACTTC CASSPTPVRDEQYF
TRBJ1-1 TRBV12-3/TRBV12-4 TRBD1 few TGTGCCAGCAGCATACAGGGGAGTGGGCGGAAGACTGAAGCTTTCTTT CASSIQGSGRKTEAFF
TRBJ2-5 TRBV7-2 . . TGTGCCAGCAGCTTATCAGCTTACAATGAGCAGTACTTC CASSLSAYNEQYF
TRBJ2-7 TRBV7-8 . many TGTGCCAGCAGCTTAGCGCAGTCCGGGGGGCCGACAAACGAGCAGTACTTC CASSLAQSGGPTNEQYF
TRBJ1-1 TRBV3-1 . . TGTGCCAGCAGCCAAGTGAGGGACCGATCGCGGGCTGAAGCTTTCTTT CASSQVRDRSRAEAFF
TRBJ2-2 TRBV7-2 . . TGTGCCAGCAGCAAAGCGGGTCTAACCGGGGAGCTGTTTTTT CASSKAGLTGELFF